Shown below are 6 T cell receptor beta chains from a single sample sequenced in a study of control samples from healthy donors and cancer patients. Sequenced by immunoSEQ multiplex PCR; TCRdb stores in-frame clones only, minus some. The sample includes some 210,000 clones, 91% of them seen just once. The sample comprised blood. The receptors stem from a man aged 25 to 40 in good health.

The J gene is TRBJ1-6, the V gene TRBV9; D gene unclear. V was shortened by 2 bases and J by 9 bases, with 12 bases between the two germline ends. CDR1 and CDR2 from the germline V gene are SGDLS and YYNGEE. The CDR3 has 14 amino acids. As DNA, the CDR3 is TGTGCCAGCAGCGTTGGTCCGGAGCGTTCACCCCTCCACTTT. Amino acid sequence: CASSVGPERSPLHF.

This clone was recorded a few times. The chain links TRBV11-2 to TRBJ1-2, with D perhaps TRBD1 (5 bases). The CDR3 sequence is 12 residues long. V was trimmed by 6 bases and J by 7 bases, leaving 12 bases between them. The germline CDR1 and CDR2 sequences are SGHAT and FQNNGV. The CDR3 DNA is TGTGCCAGCAGAGGGCAGGGTGGTGGCTACACCTTC. Its translation is CASRGQGGGYTF. The complete variable domain, with remaining parts taken from reference TRBV11-2 and TRBJ1-2, reads EAGVAQSPRYKIIEKRQSVAFWCNPISGHATLYWYQQILGQGPKLLIQFQNNGVVDDSQLPKDRFSAERLKGVDSTLKIQPAKLEDSAVYLCASRGQGGGYTFGSGTRLTVV.

About this clone itself: An end of the junction does not agree with germline; a read error may underlie this. The genes are TRBV9 and TRBJ1-2; D ambiguous. Germline CDR1 SGDLS, CDR2 YYNGEE. The CDR3 has 13 amino acids. CDR3 sequence: CASSGVSGAGSTF. For the CDR3, the DNA is TGTGCCAGCAGCGGTGTATCAGGCGCGGGCTCCACCTTC.

The chain joins TRBV2 to TRBJ1-1, with 11 bases that match TRBD1. CDR3 length equals 16 residues. CDR1 SNHLY and CDR2 FYNNEI come from the germline V gene. The ends lost 4 bases at V and 1 base at J; junction bases unmatched: 5. The CDR3 sequence is CASSGGQGAWNTEAFF. The CDR3 coding sequence is TGTGCCAGCAGTGGTGGACAGGGGGCGTGGAACACTGAAGCTTTCTTT.

The genes are TRBV9 and TRBJ1-2; D gene unclear. The CDR3 has 14 residues. Germline CDR1 SGDLS, CDR2 YYNGEE. V gave up 4 bases and J gave up 7 bases, with 17 bases separating them. The CDR3 sequence is CASSNVVSQAGYTF. CDR3 DNA sequence: TGTGCCAGCAGCAACGTTGTCTCTCAGGCTGGCTACACCTTC.

V usage is TRBV19 and J usage is TRBJ1-5; D uncertain. The length of the CDR3 is 13 residues. With 2 bases removed from V and 7 bases from J, the gap between germline ends came to 9 bases. Germline V CDR1 and CDR2: LNHDA, SQIVND (reference sequence). This CDR3 reads CASSIMPGQPQHF. DNA for the CDR3: TGTGCCAGTAGTATAATGCCGGGACAGCCCCAGCATTTT.